This TCR beta chain was captured in a study of cytomegalovirus exposure and HLA in healthy donors. Germline-derived CDR1 and CDR2 are MNHEY and SVGAGI. The CDR3 runs to 14 residues. V lost 6 bases and J lost 7; bases outside the gene matches: 4. 60 Vbeta and 13 Jbeta primers were used in PCR. This table comes from immunoSEQ multiplex PCR, and its TCRdb copy is limited to in-frame clones, with some not included. The sample lists 150,000 or so clones, over 70% occurring once. Study results and caveats: In a later analysis, at a false discovery rate of 0.05, roughly 18,000 TCR beta sequences were associated with HLA alleles.

Details on this clone: As yet, its antigen is unknown.

The TCR sequence derives from a male donor in good health and CMV-seronegative. The specimen sequenced was PBMCs. This chain connects TRBV6-5 to TRBJ1-4, with TRBD1 identical over 11 bases. The chain's CDR3 is CASRGTGGSEKLFF. DNA for the CDR3: TGTGCCAGCAGAGGGACAGGGGGTTCTGAAAAACTGTTTTTT.